Listed below are T cell receptor beta chains from one sample, sequenced in a study of T cells in Graves' hyperthyroidism and ophthalmopathy. TCRdb independently ran MiXCR on the multiplex PCR reads; one entry per CDR3 protein. The sample lists under 350,000 distinct CDR3 sequences, about a sixth occurring once. The specimen was blood. Receptors originate from a woman in her sixties with Graves' ophthalmopathy. Each CDR3 is given with its conserved first and last residue. D genes are given only for firm matches.

CDR3 protein,V gene,D gene,J gene
CASSASRQGYTDTQYF,TRBV19,TRBD1,TRBJ2-3
CASGGNVLTF,TRBV2,-,TRBJ2-6
CASSLYPGTGPDGYTF,TRBV7-3,TRBD1,TRBJ1-2
CASSPDTFYTEAFF,TRBV7-2,-,TRBJ1-1
CSARDGGGTGKYEQYF,TRBV20-1,TRBD1,TRBJ2-7
CAIRPHLAGANNEQFF,TRBV10-3,TRBD2,TRBJ2-1
CASSLDASDIYEQYF,TRBV5-1,-,TRBJ2-7
CASAQEGRGIPYEQYF,TRBV7-9,TRBD2,TRBJ2-7
CASSQDTQLEQHF,TRBV4-3,-,TRBJ1-5
CASSLGAGQGETQYF,TRBV27,TRBD1,TRBJ2-5
CATSKGGLNTGELFF,TRBV15,-,TRBJ2-2
CASSGGGRTAYEQYF,TRBV5-1,-,TRBJ2-7
CASSPASGRAYNEQFF,TRBV11-1,TRBD2,TRBJ2-1
CASSNSRGGLEQPQHF,TRBV6-1,-,TRBJ1-5
CASSFPGTANYGYTF,TRBV28,-,TRBJ1-2
CASSLVFMTAPEAFF,TRBV5-5,-,TRBJ1-1
CASRGQVTTGELFF,TRBV6-1,TRBD1,TRBJ2-2
CASSLNRGRTNTEAFF,TRBV18,TRBD1,TRBJ1-1
CASSYGTGNRETQYF,TRBV6-5,TRBD1,TRBJ2-5
CASTDRGARNTEAFF,TRBV6-1,-,TRBJ1-1
CASSMGQGSDTQYF,TRBV5-1,TRBD1,TRBJ2-3
CASSLVGGGLQETQYF,TRBV7-2,-,TRBJ2-5
CASSQRAPRGDEQFF,TRBV12-3/TRBV12-4,-,TRBJ2-1
CAISETPGTGTRSNQPQHF,TRBV10-3,TRBD1,TRBJ1-5
CASSHETGGPYGYTF,TRBV4-3,-,TRBJ1-2
CAWSVEGGTQYF,TRBV30,-,TRBJ2-5
CASSIVGQDLYGYTF,TRBV19,-,TRBJ1-2
CASTQGGLAGGQETQYF,TRBV2,TRBD2,TRBJ2-5
CASSQDWKTDSGNTIYF,TRBV3-1,-,TRBJ1-3
CASGKTGTGELFF,TRBV19,-,TRBJ2-2
CASSLGVYQETQYF,TRBV11-2,-,TRBJ2-5
CSAWTSGPREQYF,TRBV20-1,TRBD2,TRBJ2-7
CPISESSTEAFF,TRBV10-3,-,TRBJ1-1
CASRTDFFPNTEAFF,TRBV12-3/TRBV12-4,-,TRBJ1-1
CASSQELPGTDTQYF,TRBV4-2,-,TRBJ2-3
CASSLVQGPYTEAFF,TRBV13,-,TRBJ1-1
CASSVEGRGVGEQYF,TRBV9,-,TRBJ2-7
CASAPSGANVLTF,TRBV12-5,-,TRBJ2-6
CASSPYSVTGELFF,TRBV7-9,-,TRBJ2-2
CASTGLADNEQFF,TRBV6-1,TRBD2,TRBJ2-1
CASSQDKAGVFYGYTF,TRBV4-1,-,TRBJ1-2
CSASWTGATDTQYF,TRBV20-1,TRBD1,TRBJ2-3
CASSPLGIDTQYF,TRBV12-3/TRBV12-4,-,TRBJ2-3
CATSDLGPSGSYEQYF,TRBV24-1,TRBD2,TRBJ2-7
CAWSRNFGSYNEQFF,TRBV30,-,TRBJ2-1
CASSSISGLYTDTQYF,TRBV7-2,TRBD2,TRBJ2-3
CASSPGQGTYSGNTIYF,TRBV7-2,TRBD1,TRBJ1-3
CASSLTSGTTYNEQFF,TRBV11-2,TRBD2,TRBJ2-1
CASGLRQGNQPQHF,TRBV12-5,TRBD1,TRBJ1-5
CSATLARGLAGNNEQFF,TRBV20-1,TRBD2,TRBJ2-1
CASSQGTDRATDTQYF,TRBV11-2,-,TRBJ2-3
CASSWVAGDTQYF,TRBV12-3/TRBV12-4,-,TRBJ2-3
CASSQKTGLKGSSYEQYF,TRBV14,-,TRBJ2-7
CASSPDRGVSQPQHF,TRBV4-1,TRBD1,TRBJ1-5
CASSLVGGRGPQHF,TRBV7-2,-,TRBJ1-5
CASSKQGGGTEAFF,TRBV19,TRBD1,TRBJ1-1